This T cell receptor beta chain was found in a study of PD-1 blockade in classical Hodgkin lymphoma. On the study more broadly: The study gave patients nivolumab 3 mg/kg intravenously every 2 weeks.

Each patient relapsed following autologous stem cell transplantation, and prior brentuximab vedotin exposure differed. A note on this clone: No antigen is known for it.

The CDR3 is made up of 14 amino acids. Germline loops: CDR1 SGHVS, CDR2 FQNEAQ. The V gene lost 8 bases and the J gene lost 3 bases, with 16 bases spanning the gap. Study observations and caveats: Underlying causes for the observed repertoire differences were not defined, possibly disease activity or prior therapy. TCR diversity at baseline was reported to be reduced in newly diagnosed patients relative to healthy donors. Baseline diversity in complete responders resembled that of newly diagnosed patients.

Sequencing used immunoSEQ multiplex PCR; TCRdb keeps in-frame clones, though not all of them. In the table there are roughly 90,000 clones, around 81% of which are singletons. This specimen consisted of peripheral blood mononuclear cells (PBMCs), obtained before the second cycle of nivolumab. The chain uses TRBV7-8 and TRBJ1-1; maybe TRBD1 (5 bases). The clonotype comes from a human donor with classical Hodgkin lymphoma. The CDR3 region is CASASRRVDTEAFF. The CDR3 DNA sequence: TGTGCCAGCGCGTCCCGCAGGGTGGACACTGAAGCTTTCTTT.